This T cell receptor beta chain derives from a study of blood T cell repertoires in COVID-19. Study information: Sites in the United States, Italy and Spain provided acute and convalescent COVID-19 samples. PBMCs, B-cell-depleted T cells, or T cells were the source of the cDNA or gDNA that made up the material.

This CDR3 contains 15 residues. In germline, CDR1 is LNHDA, CDR2 SQIVND (reference sequence). V lost 4 bases and J lost 3; bases outside the gene matches: 5. In the original analysis: Reference gene primer amplification gave estimated nucleated cell counts. TCRdb's table, derived via immunoSEQ multiplex PCR, lists solely in-frame clones and lacks some. V and J calls and clone size are given by that table; D and trimming were obtained from the DNA. The data contain 260,000 or so clones, 84% of them seen just once; the ten biggest clones take up 7.5% to 9%. The sequenced material came from peripheral blood. The TCR sequence derives from a human donor in a cohort sampled during active COVID-19. The V call is TRBV19, the J call TRBJ2-7; TRBD2 matches 11 bases. CDR3 sequence reads: CASSTGTSGYYEQYF. In DNA form, the CDR3 reads TGTGCCAGTAGTACCGGGACTAGCGGTTACTACGAGCAGTACTTC.